What follows are 10 T cell receptor beta chains derived from one specimen sequenced in a study of cytomegalovirus exposure and HLA in healthy donors. The PCR contained 60 Vbeta and 13 Jbeta primers. The repertoire was sequenced with immunoSEQ multiplex PCR; TCRdb's copy has only in-frame clones and lacks some. The data show 150,000 to 200,000 clones, 70% to 90% seen once. Source material: PBMCs. The source of these receptors is a man aged 18 to 29 in good health and CMV-seropositive.

The chain uses TRBV5-4 and TRBJ2-2, with 10 bases lining up with TRBD1. The CDR3 runs 18 residues. The germline V gene encodes CDR1 SGHNT and CDR2 YYREEE (reference sequence). Unmatched junction bases numbered 13, after V lost 4 bases and J lost 4 bases. CDR3 sequence: CASSPQGQGLVVTGELFF. CDR3 DNA sequence: TGTGCCAGCAGCCCTCAGGGACAGGGGCTCGTGGTCACCGGGGAGCTGTTTTTT.

The chain has TRBV5-4 and TRBJ2-5, with TRBD2 identical over 10 bases. With 3 bases clipped from V and 2 bases from J, the junction kept 7 bases outside the gene matches. This CDR3 is 16 amino acids long. Germline CDR1 reads SGHNT; CDR2 reads YYREEE (reference sequence). The DNA for the CDR3 is TGTGCCAGCAGCTCCCGCCTAGCGGGGGATCAAGAGACCCAGTACTTC. As protein: CASSSRLAGDQETQYF.

This clone was observed a single time. The chain combines TRBV19 with TRBJ2-3, with D tentatively TRBD2 (5 bases). The CDR3 has 15 amino acids. Trimming cost V 7 bases and J 0 bases, with 14 bases left between them. Germline V gives CDR1 LNHDA, CDR2 SQIVND (reference sequence). Written as DNA, the CDR3 is TGTGCCAGTACCACGACTATCTCTAGCACAGATACGCAGTATTTT. Its translation is CASTTTISSTDTQYF.

This clone was seen a few times. The V call is TRBV7-9, the J call TRBJ2-7, with D possibly matching TRBD2 (5 bases). The CDR3 spans 13 residues. V was shortened by 4 bases and J by 4 bases, with 11 bases between the two germline ends. Germline loops: CDR1 SEHNR, CDR2 FQNEAQ (reference sequence). The CDR3 bases are TGTGCCAGCAGCTCCCCTCGGGATTACGAGCAGTACTTC. As protein: CASSSPRDYEQYF.

The chain uses TRBV10-3 and TRBJ2-2; 13 bases map to TRBD2. The CDR3 extends over 16 amino acids. The junction had 8 bases not matched to a gene; V was cut back by 7 bases and J by 6 bases. CDR1 and CDR2 from the germline V gene are ENHRY and SYGVKD. CDR3 DNA: TGTGCCATCACCTTGACTAGCGGGGGGTATGCCGGGGAGCTGTTTTTT. This translates into CAITLTSGGYAGELFF.

The rearrangement uses TRBV4-3 and TRBJ2-3, with D possibly TRBD1 on 6 matching bases. The V and J ends lost 0 bases and 5 bases respectively, with 15 bases between them. This CDR3 region has 16 residues. Per the germline V gene, CDR1 is LGHNA and CDR2 is YSLEER. CDR3 nucleotide sequence: TGCGCCAGCAGCCAAGAGGTCAGGGGATTGGTAGATACGCAGTATTTT. Translating gives CASSQEVRGLVDTQYF.

The rearrangement links TRBV10-3 to TRBJ1-2, with 11 bases aligning to TRBD1. This CDR3 region has 17 residues. The V and J ends lost 8 bases and 0 bases, in that order; junction bases with no gene match: 11. Germline CDR1 is ENHRY and CDR2 is SYGVKD. The CDR3 reads CAIPRHEGQGANYGYTF. The DNA for the CDR3 is TGTGCCATCCCTAGGCACGAGGGACAGGGGGCTAACTATGGCTACACCTTC.

V is TRBV2 and J is TRBJ2-5; D is perhaps TRBD2 (6 bases). The end of the DNA is better explained by TRBJ2-7, so the J call may be wrong. CDR1 and CDR2 (germline): SNHLY, FYNNEI. This CDR3 spans 15 amino acids. The CDR3 DNA sequence: TGTGCCAGCAGTGAAGCGTTGGAGGGAGGCTACGAGCAGTACTTC. It yields the protein CASSEALEGGYEQYF.

The chain recombines TRBV9 with TRBJ2-5, with D possibly TRBD1 on 6 matching bases. The CDR3 length is 13 residues. V lost 4 bases to trimming and J lost 5 bases, with 12 bases between them. CDR1 SGDLS and CDR2 YYNGEE come from the germline V gene. CDR3 bases: TGTGCCAGCAGCATAGGGACATTCGAGACCCAGTACTTC. Residues: CASSIGTFETQYF.

The genes are TRBV2 and TRBJ1-6, with D possibly being TRBD1 (5 bases). Germline loops: CDR1 SNHLY, CDR2 FYNNEI. The CDR3 sequence is 15 residues long. Trimming left V 2 bases short and J 7 bases short, with 12 bases between. CDR3 sequence reads: CASSERAGWNSPLHF. CDR3 nucleotides: TGTGCCAGCAGTGAAAGGGCAGGGTGGAATTCACCCCTCCACTTT. The full variable domain, rest sourced from reference TRBV2 and TRBJ1-6, is EPEVTQTPSHQVTQMGQEVILRCVPISNHLYFYWYRQILGQKVEFLVSFYNNEISEKSEIFDDQFSVERPDGSNFTLKIRSTKLEDSAMYFCASSERAGWNSPLHFGNGTRLTVT.